The 12 T cell receptor beta chains given below trace back to one sample, sequenced in a study of T cell repertoires in cytomegalovirus infection. Via MiXCR, TCRdb re-called the reads, giving one row per CDR3 protein. The sample has approximately 990,000 distinct CDR3 sequences; approximately 31% are singletons. The antigens for these receptors are not known. Sequenced material: cultured CD8+ T cells from PBMCs, taken from culture after CMV antigen stimulation. These receptors all come from a human donor in good health (CMV status not recorded). Some clones in this sample may be carry-over from other donors' samples.

V and J are TRBV9 and TRBJ2-3, with 8 positions matching TRBD2. The germline CDR1 and CDR2 sequences are SGDLS and YYNGEE. The CDR3 covers 19 residues. The V segment lost 1 base and the J segment 0 bases; nucleotides outside the gene matches: 13. The CDR3 protein is CASSVPGPLSGVSTDTQYF. In nucleotides, the CDR3 is TGTGCCAGCAGCGTACCAGGTCCCCTTAGCGGGGTTAGCACAGATACGCAGTATTTT. Full variable domain (missing parts from reference TRBV9 and TRBJ2-3): DSGVTQTPKHLITATGQRVTLRCSPRSGDLSVYWYQQSLDQGLQFLIQYYNGEERAKGNILERFSAQQFPDLHSELNLSSLELGDSALYFCASSVPGPLSGVSTDTQYFGPGTRLTVL.

As regards this clonotype: The junction shows a germline mismatch at one end, possibly a read error. The chain uses TRBV5-8 and TRBJ2-1, with 8 bases that match TRBD1. This CDR3 comprises 13 residues. Germline V gene data show CDR1 as SGHTS and CDR2 as YDEGEE. Written as DNA, the CDR3 is TGTGTCAGCAGCTTGGACAGGGACAATGAGCAGTTCTTC. Its translation is CVSSLDRDNEQFF.

This clonotype was recorded at least ten times. The CDR3, as DNA: TGTGCCAGCAGCCCAAGGGACAGGGGTTTCTCCTACGAGCAGTACTTC. Translated, it gives CASSPRDRGFSYEQYF. The rearrangement links TRBV7-9 to TRBJ2-7; 10 bases fit TRBD1. Unmatched junction bases numbered 7, after V lost 5 bases and J lost 0 bases. The CDR3 has 16 amino acids. Germline values: CDR1 SEHNR, CDR2 FQNEAQ (reference sequence).

This clonotype has just a few counts. The chain links TRBV12-3 or TRBV12-4 to TRBJ2-3; no definite D call. This CDR3 comprises 14 residues. Trimming shortened V by 2 bases and J by 1 base, and 7 bases separated the two germline ends. The CDR3 DNA reads as TGTGCCAGCAGTTTAAGGTTCGGCACAGATACGCAGTATTTT. Its translation is CASSLRFGTDTQYF.

This clonotype was observed a handful of times. The rearrangement uses TRBV5-5 and TRBJ2-7; possibly TRBD1 for D (6 bases). The CDR3 is 12 residues long. The ends were cut back, 4 bases at V and 5 bases at J, with 10 bases in the middle. The germline V gene encodes CDR1 SGHKS and CDR2 YYEKEE (reference sequence). CDR3 amino acids: CASSVRGHEQYV. The CDR3, as DNA: TGTGCCAGCAGCGTCAGGGGTCACGAGCAGTACGTC.

The chain uses TRBV12-3 or TRBV12-4 and TRBJ2-5; D might be TRBD2 (5 bases). Between the trimmed V and J ends, which lost 4 bases and 1 base, there was a span of 13 bases. This CDR3 spans 15 amino acids. The CDR3, as DNA: TGTGCCAGCAGTTACCTCTCAGCGGTCCAAGAGACCCAGTACTTC. It yields the protein CASSYLSAVQETQYF.

This clonotype has just a few counts. The V gene is TRBV14, the J gene TRBJ1-6; weak D call: TRBD1 (5 bases). The germline V gene has CDR1 SGHDN and CDR2 FVKESK. V lost 7 bases and J 14 bases, leaving 18 bases between the germline ends. The CDR3 contains 13 residues. CDR3 sequence (DNA): TGTGCCAGCACCTTGGGGCAAGCAATGGCCCTCCACTTT. Protein product: CASTLGQAMALHF. The full variable domain, completed using reference TRBV14 and TRBJ1-6, is EAGVTQFPSHSVIEKGQTVTLRCDPISGHDNLYWYRRVMGKEIKFLLHFVKESKQDESGMPNNRFLAERTGGTYSTLKVQPAELEDSGVYFCASTLGQAMALHFGNGTRLTVT.

This chain links TRBV27 with TRBJ2-1; D is perhaps TRBD1 (5 bases). The germline gives CDR1 MNHEY, CDR2 SMNVEV (reference sequence). The CDR3 is made up of 14 amino acids. V gave up 0 bases and J gave up 5 bases, with 8 bases separating them. The CDR3 loop is CASSLSRQNNEQFF. In DNA, the CDR3 is TGTGCCAGCAGTTTATCACGACAGAACAATGAGCAGTTCTTC.

This rearrangement joins TRBV6-2 or TRBV6-3 to TRBJ1-5; TRBD1 agrees at 8 bases. V lost 6 bases, J lost 2 bases, and 9 bases stayed unmatched. Per germline, CDR1 MNHEY and CDR2 SVGEGT. The CDR3 is made up of 16 amino acids. The CDR3 bases are TGTGCCAGCAGGCGTGACGACAGGGGTGGCAATCAGCCCCAGCATTTT. Protein sequence: CASRRDDRGGNQPQHF.

This clonotype came up a few times. V and J are TRBV29-1 and TRBJ2-7; 13 bases fit TRBD2. Unmatched junction bases numbered 5, after V lost 3 bases and J lost 6 bases. The CDR3 has 14 residues. Looked up from germline, CDR1 is SQVTM and CDR2 is ANQGSEA. The CDR3 is CSVDRTSGGREQYF. CDR3 nucleotide sequence: TGCAGCGTTGATAGGACTAGCGGGGGCCGCGAGCAGTACTTC.

This clonotype occurred a few times. The chain is built from TRBV7-9 and TRBJ1-3; no clear D. Trimming cost V 1 base and J 4 bases, with 14 bases left between them. CDR1 is SEHNR, CDR2 FQNEAQ, per germline (reference sequence). The CDR3 is 16 amino acids. The CDR3 here is CASSLGRAGLGNTIYF. The CDR3 DNA is TGTGCCAGCAGCTTAGGGCGCGCCGGGCTCGGAAACACCATATATTTT.

The chain combines TRBV6-6 with TRBJ1-5, with 8 bases identical to TRBD1. V lost 4 bases to trimming and J lost 0 bases; unmatched junction nucleotides: 11. The CDR3 length is 18 residues. The germline gives CDR1 MNHNY, CDR2 SVGAGI (reference sequence). The CDR3 sequence: CASSSQDRERYSNQPQHF. The CDR3 nucleotides are TGTGCCAGCAGTTCCCAGGACAGGGAACGATATAGCAATCAGCCCCAGCATTTT.